Presented here are 26 T cell receptor beta chains from one specimen sequenced in a study of OX40 agonist ivuxolimab in advanced cancers. Receptor libraries were prepared by the immunoSEQ multiplex PCR assay. The table comes from immuneACCESS by way of TCRdb, which keeps in-frame sequences with V and J called. Part of the clones is missing from these tables; in studies checked, under half for an unresolved V gene and the rest for unknown reasons. Within this sample are approximately 80,000 clones, with 90% of them counted one time only. About 0.35% of the sample lies in the top ten. Source: CD4+ or CD8+ T cells sorted from blood, taken in a trial of the OX40 agonist ivuxolimab. The receptors derive from an adult with an advanced solid tumor such as melanoma, head and neck, liver or kidney cancer.

This sequence joins TRBV2 and TRBJ2-6, with TRBD2 matching over 11 bases. The CDR3 runs to 17 residues. The V gene's germline CDR1 is SNHLY and CDR2 FYNNEI. J gave up 0 bases and V 5 bases, and 3 bases lay outside the gene matches. In DNA, the CDR3 is TGTGCCAGCAGTCGACTAGCGGGGAACTCTGGGGCCAACGTCCTGACTTTC. Its translation: CASSRLAGNSGANVLTF.

The chain joins TRBV6-5 to TRBJ1-2; D is uncertain. V lost 5 bases, J lost 8 bases, and 18 bases lay in between. Germline V gives CDR1 MNHEY, CDR2 SVGAGI. The CDR3 covers 14 residues. CDR3 DNA: TGTGCCAGCAGTACACCGAGTTTGACGGGAGGCTACACCTTC. Translated, it gives CASSTPSLTGGYTF.

This clone has only one observation. V gene TRBV5-8 combines with J gene TRBJ1-2; 7 bases agree with TRBD1. The trim removed 4 bases at V and 3 bases at J, leaving 6 bases unmatched. This CDR3 is 14 amino acids long. CDR1 and CDR2 from the germline V gene are SGHTS and YDEGEE. The CDR3 reads CASSLQGKDYGYTF. For the CDR3, the DNA is TGTGCCAGCAGCCTACAGGGGAAGGACTATGGCTACACCTTC.

This clone is a singleton in its sample. The chain links TRBV11-3 to TRBJ2-3, with 9 bases aligning to TRBD1. The trim removed 1 base at V and 1 base at J, leaving 9 bases unmatched. The CDR3 totals 18 residues. Germline assignment: CDR1 SGHNT and CDR2 YENEEA. The CDR3 loop is CASSLGNRGRGGTDTQYF. The DNA of the CDR3 is TGTGCCAGCAGCTTAGGAAACAGGGGGCGCGGGGGCACAGATACGCAGTATTTT. The full variable domain, completed using reference TRBV11-3 and TRBJ2-3, is EAGVVQSPRYKIIEKKQPVAFWCNPISGHNTLYWYLQNLGQGPELLIRYENEEAVDDSQLPKDRFSAERLKGVDSTLKIQPAELGDSAVYLCASSLGNRGRGGTDTQYFGPGTRLTVL.

This chain joins TRBV11-2 and TRBJ2-2; D is unresolved. The germline V gene has CDR1 SGHAT and CDR2 FQNNGV. With 2 bases removed from V and 0 bases from J, the gap between germline ends came to 13 bases. The CDR3 totals 17 residues. The CDR3 reads CASSLFFRVPNTGELFF. The CDR3 nucleotides are TGTGCCAGCAGCTTATTCTTTCGAGTCCCGAACACCGGGGAGCTGTTTTTT.

The chain is built from TRBV5-1 and TRBJ2-3; D remains ambiguous. The CDR3 covers 15 residues. The germline CDR1 and CDR2 sequences are SGHRS and YFSETQ. Trimming cost V 0 bases and J 0 bases, with 8 bases left between them. CDR3 nucleotide sequence: TGCGCCAGCAGCTTGGTGGCGACTAGCACAGATACGCAGTATTTT. This codes for CASSLVATSTDTQYF.

As DNA, the CDR3 is TGTGCCAGCAGTTTATTTAGGGGGACTGAAGCTTTCTTT. Translation: CASSLFRGTEAFF. This chain joins TRBV27 and TRBJ1-1, with D maybe TRBD1 (6 bases). Germline V CDR1 and CDR2: MNHEY, SMNVEV (reference sequence). V was clipped by 1 base and J by 5 bases, with 8 bases between them. The CDR3 is made up of 13 amino acids.

This rearrangement joins TRBV6-1 to TRBJ1-3; TRBD1 matches at 10 bases. Trimming took 3 bases from V and 3 from J; bases not matched to a gene: 5. The CDR3 contains 16 residues. Germline V gives CDR1 MNHNS, CDR2 SASEGT. The CDR3 spells CASSEAGTGVGNTIYF. CDR3 in DNA: TGTGCCAGCAGTGAGGCCGGGACAGGGGTTGGAAACACCATATATTTT.

The chain employs TRBV7-3 and TRBJ1-5; possible D gene TRBD1, 6 bases. Deletions cut 5 bases from V and 3 bases from J, with 11 bases between. The CDR3 contains 14 residues. Germline lookup yields CDR1 SGHTA and CDR2 FQGTGA. The CDR3: CASSEQGTNQPQHF. CDR3 sequence (DNA): TGTGCCAGCAGCGAACAGGGCACCAATCAGCCCCAGCATTTT.

DNA of the CDR3: TGTGCCAGCAGCGTAGGCGTGGGGGACACAGATACGCAGTATTTT. Translated, it gives CASSVGVGDTDTQYF. The chain is built from TRBV9 and TRBJ2-3; either TRBD1 or TRBD2 may fit D (5 bases each). The CDR3 sequence is 15 residues long. Germline values: CDR1 SGDLS, CDR2 YYNGEE. The V and J ends lost 0 bases and 2 bases respectively, with 10 bases between them.

The chain combines TRBV5-4 with TRBJ1-1, with D tentatively TRBD1 (5 bases). The CDR3 runs to 13 residues. Per the germline V gene, CDR1 is SGHNT and CDR2 is YYREEE (reference sequence). The ends were cut back, 0 bases at V and 4 bases at J, with 7 bases in the middle. CDR3 coding DNA: TGTGCCAGCAGCTTGGAGAGGGGCACTGAAGCTTTCTTT. This codes for CASSLERGTEAFF.

CDR3 sequence (DNA): TGTGCCAGCCCTAGAGGGGGGGAACACGAGAAGACCTTC. Its protein is CASPRGGEHEKTF. The chain carries TRBV19 and TRBJ1-2, with D tentatively TRBD1 (6 bases). Per germline, CDR1 LNHDA and CDR2 SQIVND (reference sequence). CDR3 length: 13 amino acids. V lost 9 bases, J lost 14 bases, and 25 bases lay in between.

J is TRBJ1-2 and V is TRBV19, with D possibly matching TRBD1 (6 bases). Germline values: CDR1 LNHDA, CDR2 SQIVND (reference sequence). Between the trimmed V and J ends, which lost 3 bases and 2 bases, there was a span of 10 bases. This CDR3 spans 14 amino acids. The CDR3 spells CASSILTGNYGYTF. The CDR3 DNA follows: TGTGCCAGTAGTATCCTTACAGGGAACTATGGCTACACCTTC.

CDR3 residues: CASSASPANEKLFF. The CDR3 bases are TGTGCCAGTAGTGCGTCCCCGGCGAATGAAAAACTGTTTTTT. The chain combines TRBV19 with TRBJ1-4; D ambiguous. The ends were cut back, 5 bases at V and 5 bases at J, with 12 bases in the middle. The CDR3 covers 14 residues. Germline V gene data show CDR1 as LNHDA and CDR2 as SQIVND (reference sequence).

This clone has just a few counts. The V call is TRBV29-1, the J call TRBJ2-2; possibly TRBD2 for D (5 bases). CDR3 length: 14 amino acids. V dropped 5 bases and J dropped 4 bases, with 14 bases sitting between them. Germline V gene sequence: CDR1 SQVTM, CDR2 ANQGSEA. CDR3 in amino acids: CSVSGLALTGELFF. CDR3 nucleotides: TGCAGCGTTTCCGGACTTGCGCTCACCGGGGAGCTGTTTTTT.

The chain is built from TRBV6-6 and TRBJ1-1, with unresolved D. Trimming removed 2 bases at V and 1 base at J, with 11 bases between. The CDR3 has 15 residues. Per the germline V gene, CDR1 is MNHNY and CDR2 is SVGAGI (reference sequence). The CDR3 sequence is CASSYEGRRNTEAFF. The CDR3 DNA is TGTGCCAGCAGTTACGAAGGCCGGAGGAACACTGAAGCTTTCTTT.

The rearrangement uses TRBV27 and TRBJ2-3, with D possibly called TRBD1 or TRBD2 (5 bases each). Looked up from germline, CDR1 is MNHEY and CDR2 is SMNVEV (reference sequence). The V gene lost 7 bases and the J gene lost 1 base, with 18 bases spanning the gap. This CDR3 is 16 amino acids long. CDR3 nucleotides: TGTGCCAGCACCTTCACGAGGGGCGCGGGCACAGATACGCAGTATTTT. It codes for CASTFTRGAGTDTQYF.

The rearrangement joins TRBV6-6 to TRBJ1-2, with 7 bases aligning to TRBD1. V lost 5 bases to trimming and J lost 3 bases; unmatched junction nucleotides: 9. The CDR3 totals 15 residues. The germline gives CDR1 MNHNY, CDR2 SVGAGI (reference sequence). This chain's CDR3 is CASSRTGRGDYGYTF. The CDR3, as DNA: TGTGCCAGCAGTCGAACGGGCAGGGGGGACTATGGCTACACCTTC.

This clone was seen only once. V and J are TRBV7-3 and TRBJ2-1, with 7 bases aligning to TRBD2. From germline, CDR1 is SGHTA and CDR2 FQGTGA. CDR3 length: 15 residues. V shed 1 base and J 1 base; nucleotides not matched to a gene: 1. In nucleotides, the CDR3 is TGTGCCAGCAGCTTAATGGGGGGGTCCTACAATGAGCAGTTCTTC. Amino acids: CASSLMGGSYNEQFF.

The chain recombines TRBV6-5 with TRBJ1-6, with TRBD1 matching over 7 bases. The CDR3 runs 15 residues. V lost 5 bases to trimming and J lost 7 bases; unmatched junction nucleotides: 8. The germline gives CDR1 MNHEY, CDR2 SVGAGI. CDR3 DNA sequence: TGTGCCAGCAGTCTCTCCTGGACAGGAAATTCACCCCTCCACTTT. This encodes CASSLSWTGNSPLHF.

The chain has TRBV19 and TRBJ2-2; 9 bases are a match to TRBD2. This CDR3 contains 17 residues. Unmatched junction bases numbered 13, after V lost 7 bases and J lost 4 bases. Germline CDR1 and CDR2: LNHDA and SQIVND (reference sequence). The chain's CDR3 is CASTLTLSSGVTGELFF. The CDR3 DNA reads TGTGCCAGTACACTCACCCTCTCTAGCGGGGTCACCGGGGAGCTGTTTTTT.

The V call is TRBV10-3, the J call TRBJ2-1; D is undetermined. Trimming removed 0 bases at V and 5 bases at J, with 8 bases between. Per the germline V gene, CDR1 is ENHRY and CDR2 is SYGVKD. The CDR3 sequence is 14 residues long. The CDR3 DNA reads as TGTGCCATCAGTGAGTCAGACCGCCACAATGAGCAGTTCTTC. It yields the protein CAISESDRHNEQFF.

This sequence joins TRBV6-5 and TRBJ1-3; D gene unclear. The V and J ends lost 7 bases and 0 bases respectively, with 10 bases between them. Per the germline V gene, CDR1 is MNHEY and CDR2 is SVGAGI. This CDR3 spans 14 amino acids. Here the CDR3 DNA reads TGTGCCAGCACCGGAAGGAACTCTGGAAACACCATATATTTT. This gives the protein CASTGRNSGNTIYF.

The table lists this clone with a count of one. The chain employs TRBV11-2 and TRBJ1-2; 7 positions match TRBD1. CDR1 is SGHAT and CDR2 is FQNNGV in the germline V gene. The length of the CDR3 is 15 residues. Trimming took 1 base from V and 2 from J; bases not matched to a gene: 4. The CDR3 DNA is TGTGCCAGCAGCTTAGGGACAGGACAGAACTATGGCTACACCTTC. This translates into CASSLGTGQNYGYTF.

This sequence joins TRBV14 and TRBJ2-3; perhaps TRBD2 as D (5 bases). Germline V gene data show CDR1 as SGHDN and CDR2 as FVKESK. The CDR3 is made up of 15 amino acids. Trimming took 3 bases from V and 5 from J, leaving 15 bases between them. CDR3 sequence: CASSQTGGFRDTQYF. For the CDR3, the DNA is TGTGCCAGCAGCCAGACGGGCGGGTTTAGAGATACGCAGTATTTT.

The rearrangement joins TRBV6-1 to TRBJ2-1; TRBD2 aligns across 8 bases. Per germline, CDR1 MNHNS and CDR2 SASEGT. CDR3 size: 14 residues. Losses at the gene ends were 6 bases for V and 4 bases for J; bases not matched to a gene: 5. The CDR3 sequence is CASSPGGSYNEQFF. The CDR3 DNA is TGTGCCAGCAGCCCGGGGGGGAGTTACAATGAGCAGTTCTTC.